The 17 T cell receptor beta chains listed next were all sequenced from one sample in a study of blood T cells in healthy people across ages. PCR was performed a second time for roughly 7 to 12 cycles using a sample-barcoded 5' primer and a J-beta primer mix. TCRdb independently ran MiXCR on the 5' RACE reads; one entry per CDR3 protein. The sample includes over 700,000 distinct CDR3 sequences, about 55% seen only once; the top ten take about two fifths. The sample consisted of blood. These receptor sequences come from a man of 80 years or more in good health.

This clonotype was counted between two and nine times. The rearrangement uses TRBV6-6 and TRBJ2-7; TRBD1 matches 7 bases. Per germline, CDR1 MNHNY and CDR2 SVGAGI (reference sequence). The CDR3 totals 13 residues. With V trimmed by 2 bases and J by 4 bases, 2 bases remained unmatched. The CDR3 nucleotides read TGTGCCAGCAGTTACCGACAGGGTTACGAGCAGTACTTC. This encodes CASSYRQGYEQYF.

This sequence joins TRBV7-8 and TRBJ2-7; the D gene is possibly TRBD2 (6 bases). CDR3 length: 16 amino acids. Germline V CDR1 and CDR2: SGHVS, FQNEAQ. Trimming took 1 base from V and 10 from J, leaving 23 bases between them. The CDR3 DNA sequence: TGTGCCAGCAGCTTAGTTCCGGGACTGGCGATTGCGGCCCAGTACTTC. Its protein is CASSLVPGLAIAAQYF.

The V call is TRBV9, the J call TRBJ1-2; no definite D call. CDR1 is SGDLS, CDR2 YYNGEE, per germline. There are 15 residues in the CDR3. V gave up 0 bases and J gave up 0 bases, with 9 bases separating them. The CDR3 reads CASSVGVATNYGYTF. The CDR3 DNA reads as TGTGCCAGCAGCGTAGGGGTAGCTACTAACTATGGCTACACCTTC.

This clonotype was observed a handful of times. This chain links TRBV20-1 with TRBJ2-4, with a weak D call TRBD2 (6 bases). Germline-derived CDR1 and CDR2 are DFQATT and SNEGSKA (reference sequence). The V end lost 3 bases, the J end lost 4 bases, and 19 bases lay between the germline ends. The CDR3 is 16 amino acids. For the CDR3, the DNA is TGCAGTGCTAGGGGCGCGGGGCCCCTGGCAAAAAACATTCAGTACTTC. It yields the protein CSARGAGPLAKNIQYF.

V gene TRBV15 combines with J gene TRBJ2-1, with unresolved D. This CDR3 comprises 14 residues. Germline-derived CDR1 and CDR2 are LNHNV and YYDKDF (reference sequence). Trimming removed 1 base from V and 5 bases from J, with 9 bases in between. The CDR3, as DNA: TGTGCCACCAGCAGAGTTGCTTTCAACAATGAGCAGTTCTTC. Protein product: CATSRVAFNNEQFF.

In its sample, this clonotype was seen once. This sequence joins TRBV10-3 and TRBJ2-1, with TRBD2 matching over 8 bases. Germline trimming cut 11 bases from V and 0 bases from J; bases unmatched to any gene: 3. The germline CDR1 and CDR2 sequences are ENHRY and SYGVKD. This CDR3 comprises 13 residues. The CDR3 sequence: CAGSGSSYNEQFF. CDR3 nucleotide sequence: TGTGCCGGAAGCGGGAGCTCCTACAATGAGCAGTTCTTC.

The J gene is TRBJ2-2, the V gene TRBV7-2; D not resolved. Trimming took off 3 bases at V and 5 bases at J, with 7 bases between the two ends. CDR3 size: 13 residues. Looked up from germline, CDR1 is SGHTA and CDR2 is FQGNSA. The CDR3: CASSLGWTGELFF. The CDR3 DNA is TGTGCCAGCAGCTTGGGGTGGACCGGGGAGCTGTTTTTT.

V and J are TRBV11-2 and TRBJ1-4; possibly TRBD1 for D (5 bases). Trimming shortened V by 4 bases and J by 8 bases, and 17 bases separated the two germline ends. The CDR3 consists of 15 residues. Germline CDR1 is SGHAT and CDR2 is FQNNGV. As DNA, the CDR3 is TGTGCCAGCAGCTCATGGGGCAGGGTCCCGGAAAAACTGTTTTTT. Residues: CASSSWGRVPEKLFF. The variable domain in full, with the rest retrieved from reference TRBV11-2 and TRBJ1-4, is EAGVAQSPRYKIIEKRQSVAFWCNPISGHATLYWYQQILGQGPKLLIQFQNNGVVDDSQLPKDRFSAERLKGVDSTLKIQPAKLEDSAVYLCASSSWGRVPEKLFFGSGTQLSVL.

This clonotype showed up just a few times. V is TRBV18 and J is TRBJ2-7, with 9 nucleotides matching TRBD1. Germline-derived CDR1 and CDR2 are KGHSH and LQKENI. The CDR3 is 15 residues long. The junction had 7 bases not matched to a gene; V was cut back by 3 bases and J by 4 bases. The CDR3: CASSPRQGVRYEQYF. The CDR3 DNA follows: TGTGCCAGCTCACCCAGACAGGGGGTAAGATACGAGCAGTACTTC.

CDR3 bases: TGCGCCAGCAGCTTGATCCATCCAAGGGAGACCCAGTACTTC. Protein product: CASSLIHPRETQYF. The V gene is TRBV5-1, the J gene TRBJ2-7; no definite D call. The J call may be in error: the DNA end matches TRBJ2-5 better. CDR1 is SGHRS, CDR2 YFSETQ, per germline. The CDR3 has 14 amino acids.

This clonotype has a handful of counts. The chain uses TRBV12-3 or TRBV12-4 and TRBJ1-2, with a possible D match to TRBD1 (5 bases). The ends were cut back, 4 bases at V and 8 bases at J, with 20 bases in the middle. This CDR3 spans 15 amino acids. CDR3 residues: CASSSPGRQAWGYTF. The CDR3 nucleotides are TGTGCCAGCAGTTCTCCGGGACGGCAAGCTTGGGGCTACACCTTC.

The chain is built from TRBV7-9 and TRBJ2-6; no definite D call. V lost 5 bases to trimming and J lost 2 bases, with 10 bases between them. This CDR3 spans 15 amino acids. CDR1 SEHNR and CDR2 FQNEAQ come from the germline V gene (reference sequence). In DNA form, the CDR3 reads TGTGCCAGCAGCCTCACAGAGACTGGGGCCAACGTCCTGACTTTC. It specifies CASSLTETGANVLTF.

The chain links TRBV9 to TRBJ2-1, with D perhaps matching TRBD2 (6 bases). The V and J ends lost 4 bases and 6 bases respectively, with 23 bases between them. CDR1 and CDR2 from the germline V gene are SGDLS and YYNGEE. The CDR3 is made up of 17 amino acids. CDR3 nucleotides: TGTGCCAGCAGCCCCTGGGAATGGGGACTGGGCCTCAATGAGCAGTTCTTC. It specifies CASSPWEWGLGLNEQFF.

Here the CDR3 DNA reads TGCAGCGTCTTTACTAGGAGCAATGAGCAGTACTTC. This translates into CSVFTRSNEQYF. This chain uses TRBV29-1 with TRBJ2-1, with a tentative D call TRBD2 (5 bases). The end of the DNA fits TRBJ2-7 better, so the J call may be wrong. The germline V gene has CDR1 SQVTM and CDR2 ANQGSEA. The CDR3 sequence is 12 residues long.

A few counts support this clonotype. V gene TRBV20-1 combines with J gene TRBJ2-5, with D perhaps TRBD1 or TRBD2 (5 bases each). The germline gives CDR1 DFQATT, CDR2 SNEGSKA (reference sequence). Trimming cost V 5 bases and J 2 bases, with 12 bases left between them. The CDR3 sequence is 13 residues long. CDR3 in DNA: TGCAGTGCTCCTCGGGACCGGCAAGAGACCCAGTACTTC. Encoded protein: CSAPRDRQETQYF.

This clonotype came up many times. The gene calls are TRBV2 and TRBJ2-7, with D possibly matching TRBD2 (5 bases). With 6 bases removed from V and 4 bases from J, the gap between germline ends came to 10 bases. The CDR3 consists of 12 residues. Germline CDR1 is SNHLY and CDR2 is FYNNEI. This CDR3 is CASSRGSYEQYF. For the CDR3, the DNA is TGTGCCAGCAGCCGCGGGTCTTACGAGCAGTACTTC.

This clonotype was seen a handful of times. This chain links TRBV5-6 with TRBJ1-6, with D possibly matching TRBD1 (5 bases). Looked up from germline, CDR1 is SGHDT and CDR2 is YYEEEE. This CDR3 spans 14 amino acids. The V gene lost 2 bases and the J gene lost 9 bases, with 12 bases spanning the gap. This CDR3 reads CASSFKGSGSPLHF. In nucleotides, the CDR3 is TGTGCCAGCAGCTTCAAGGGGTCGGGTTCACCCCTCCACTTT.